A single sample gave rise to the 24 T cell receptor beta chains below, sequenced in a study of cytomegalovirus exposure and HLA in healthy donors. PCR employed 60 Vbeta and 13 Jbeta primers. Produced via immunoSEQ multiplex PCR; TCRdb's table is partial and in-frame only. The repertoire includes 150,000 to 200,000 clones, roughly 85% of them detected once, and 7% to 9% sits in the top ten. What was sequenced was PBMCs. The source of these receptors is a male donor in good health and CMV-seropositive.

V gene TRBV13 combines with J gene TRBJ2-7; 8 bases match TRBD2. The germline V gene encodes CDR1 PRHDT and CDR2 FYEKMQ (reference sequence). CDR3 length: 15 amino acids. The V segment lost 5 bases and the J segment 3 bases; nucleotides outside the gene matches: 9. The CDR3 nucleotides read TGTGCCAGCAGCGACCTGGGACTAGGAGTCTACGAGCAGTACTTC. It codes for CASSDLGLGVYEQYF.

This sequence joins TRBV10-1 and TRBJ1-5; no reliable D call. Germline CDR1 WNHNN, CDR2 SYGVQD (reference sequence). V was shortened by 3 bases and J by 6 bases, with 6 bases between the two germline ends. CDR3 length equals 12 residues. CDR3 loop: CASSENGQPQHF. CDR3 nucleotides: TGCGCCAGCAGTGAAAACGGTCAGCCCCAGCATTTT.

The V and J genes are TRBV6-5 and TRBJ2-5, with D possibly TRBD1 on 6 matching bases. The closer fit of TRBJ2-7 to the DNA end suggests the J call may be wrong. Germline loops: CDR1 MNHEY, CDR2 SVGAGI. This CDR3 has 13 residues. CDR3: CASRNGQYYEQYF. The CDR3 DNA reads as TGTGCCAGCAGGAACGGACAGTACTACGAGCAGTACTTC.

The chain is built from TRBV6-1 and TRBJ2-7, with D maybe TRBD1 (5 bases). Trimming left V 1 base short and J 2 bases short, with 9 bases between. This CDR3 spans 14 amino acids. Germline V gene lookup returns CDR1 MNHNS and CDR2 SASEGT. In nucleotides, the CDR3 is TGTGCCAGCAGTGAAGGGGGCCATACCTACGAGCAGTACTTC. Translating gives CASSEGGHTYEQYF.

This chain links TRBV25-1 with TRBJ1-1; no clear D gene. V lost 6 bases and J 1 base, leaving 18 bases between the germline ends. Germline CDR1 MGHDK, CDR2 SYGVNS. The length of the CDR3 is 16 residues. The CDR3 region is CASSQFFVGPNTEAFF. The CDR3 bases are TGTGCCAGCAGCCAATTTTTCGTGGGCCCGAACACTGAAGCTTTCTTT.

This chain links TRBV13 with TRBJ1-6; D unresolved. In germline, CDR1 is PRHDT, CDR2 FYEKMQ (reference sequence). V was cut by 0 bases and J by 0 bases, with 12 bases left in between. The CDR3 has 18 amino acids. DNA of the CDR3: TGTGCCAGCAGCTTAGGAGGACTTCCGAGCTCCTATAATTCACCCCTCCACTTT. This translates into CASSLGGLPSSYNSPLHF. The complete variable domain, with remaining parts taken from reference TRBV13 and TRBJ1-6, reads AAGVIQSPRHLIKEKRETATLKCYPIPRHDTVYWYQQGPGQDPQFLISFYEKMQSDKGSIPDRFSAQQFSDYHSELNMSSLELGDSALYFCASSLGGLPSSYNSPLHFGNGTRLTVT.

The rearrangement links TRBV9 to TRBJ2-1, with 15 bases matching TRBD2. Germline values: CDR1 SGDLS, CDR2 YYNGEE. This CDR3 is built from 14 residues. Trimming at V came to 3 bases and at J to 12 bases, leaving 4 bases not matched to a gene. Written as DNA, the CDR3 is TGTGCCAGCAGCGCCGGGACTAGCGGGGGGTCGCAGTTCTTC. This translates into CASSAGTSGGSQFF.

The gene calls are TRBV7-2 and TRBJ1-2; D not resolved. The CDR3 consists of 13 residues. Looked up from germline, CDR1 is SGHTA and CDR2 is FQGNSA. The V end lost 1 base, the J end lost 4 bases, and 7 bases lay between the germline ends. In DNA form, the CDR3 reads TGTGCCAGCAGCTTAGGCACAATCTATGGCTACACCTTC. Its protein product is CASSLGTIYGYTF. Full variable domain (outside the CDR3, taken from reference TRBV7-2 and TRBJ1-2): GAGVSQSPSNKVTEKGKDVELRCDPISGHTALYWYRQSLGQGLEFLIYFQGNSAPDKSGLPSDRFSAERTGGSVSTLTIQRTQQEDSAVYLCASSLGTIYGYTFGSGTRLTVV.

The table lists this clone with a few counts. The chain couples TRBV29-1 to TRBJ2-2; D is possibly TRBD1 (6 bases). The V end lost 3 bases, the J end lost 3 bases, and 8 bases lay between the germline ends. Germline V gene data show CDR1 as SQVTM and CDR2 as ANQGSEA. There are 13 residues in the CDR3. The DNA of the CDR3 is TGCAGCGTTGACAGGGGCTACACCGGGGAGCTGTTTTTT. Amino acids: CSVDRGYTGELFF.

This clone has a single count. The chain combines TRBV5-4 with TRBJ2-4, with a possible D match to TRBD1 (6 bases). The V gene's germline CDR1 is SGHNT and CDR2 YYREEE (reference sequence). The V end was cut by 4 bases, the J end by 0 bases, with 14 bases between. The CDR3 sequence is 16 residues long. CDR3 in amino acids: CASSPGDTIAKNIQYF. DNA for the CDR3: TGTGCCAGCAGCCCAGGGGATACAATAGCCAAAAACATTCAGTACTTC.

This CDR3 is CASIAWGGVYNEQFF. The DNA of the CDR3 is TGTGCCAGCATCGCCTGGGGGGGAGTATACAATGAGCAGTTCTTC. The chain is built from TRBV6-1 and TRBJ2-1; TRBD2 aligns across 7 bases. The germline CDR1 and CDR2 sequences are MNHNS and SASEGT. The CDR3 extends over 15 amino acids. V lost 7 bases, J lost 4 bases, and 10 bases stayed unmatched.

V is TRBV7-7 and J is TRBJ2-1; 10 bases line up with TRBD1. CDR1 and CDR2 from the germline V gene are SSHAT and FNYEAQ (reference sequence). The length of the CDR3 is 16 residues. Trimming took 4 bases from V and 1 from J; bases not matched to a gene: 4. CDR3: CASSSLGQGSYNEQFF. The CDR3 nucleotides are TGTGCCAGCAGCTCTCTGGGACAGGGGTCCTACAATGAGCAGTTCTTC.

The chain is built from TRBV7-2 and TRBJ2-7; D may be TRBD2 (5 bases). V dropped 2 bases and J dropped 2 bases, with 10 bases sitting between them. CDR1 and CDR2 (germline): SGHTA, FQGNSA. The CDR3 consists of 14 residues. For the CDR3, the DNA is TGTGCCAGCAGCTTATCGTACGGGGCCTACGAGCAGTACTTC. This codes for CASSLSYGAYEQYF. Looking up the rest from reference TRBV7-2 and TRBJ2-7 gives the full variable domain: GAGVSQSPSNKVTEKGKDVELRCDPISGHTALYWYRQSLGQGLEFLIYFQGNSAPDKSGLPSDRFSAERTGGSVSTLTIQRTQQEDSAVYLCASSLSYGAYEQYFGPGTRLTVT.

This sequence joins TRBV6-1 and TRBJ2-7, with 9 nucleotides matching TRBD1. This CDR3 is built from 14 residues. Germline V gene sequence: CDR1 MNHNS, CDR2 SASEGT. Trimming at V came to 5 bases and at J to 3 bases, leaving 5 bases not matched to a gene. The CDR3 protein is CASSRAGQGYEQYF. CDR3 DNA sequence: TGTGCCAGCAGTAGGGCGGGACAGGGCTACGAGCAGTACTTC.

The V call is TRBV1, the J call TRBJ2-3; the table's D call TRBD2 went unverified against the DNA. TRBV1 is termed a pseudogene. The CDR3 consists of 17 residues. This chain's CDR3 is CTSSQGRPAGGTDTQYF. CDR3 coding DNA: TGCACCAGCAGCCAAGGAAGACCAGCGGGGGGCACAGATACGCAGTATTTT.

A note on this clone: An end of the junction does not agree with germline; a read error may underlie this. The chain recombines TRBV4-1 with TRBJ2-2; D might be TRBD2 (6 bases). Germline V gene lookup returns CDR1 MGHRA and CDR2 YSYEKL. The CDR3 is 14 residues long. Here the CDR3 reads CASSQPTSTGGLFF. CDR3 nucleotides: TGCGCCAGCAGCCAACCCACTAGTACCGGGGGGCTGTTTTTT.

The genes are TRBV5-4 and TRBJ1-2, with D perhaps TRBD1 (5 bases). Trimming pared 0 bases from V and 8 bases from J, leaving 14 bases between. The CDR3 runs 14 residues. Germline values: CDR1 SGHNT, CDR2 YYREEE (reference sequence). This CDR3 is CASSLARTGRGYTF. In nucleotides, the CDR3 is TGTGCCAGCAGCTTGGCTCGTACAGGACGGGGCTACACCTTC.

This chain uses TRBV27 with TRBJ2-7; D is uncertain. The germline V and J ends were trimmed by 4 bases and 2 bases, with 12 bases remaining between them. Germline CDR1 and CDR2: MNHEY and SMNVEV (reference sequence). The CDR3 consists of 14 residues. CDR3 loop: CASSSPRQAYEQYF. CDR3 sequence (DNA): TGTGCCAGCAGTTCGCCCAGGCAAGCCTACGAGCAGTACTTC.

V and J are TRBV5-1 and TRBJ2-3; a weak D match, TRBD2 (5 bases). The CDR3 contains 17 residues. Germline CDR1 reads SGHRS; CDR2 reads YFSETQ. Between the trimmed V and J ends, which lost 0 bases and 0 bases, there was a span of 14 bases. The CDR3 spells CASSLGSLAISTDTQYF. CDR3 nucleotides: TGCGCCAGCAGCTTGGGCTCGTTAGCGATTAGCACAGATACGCAGTATTTT.

A single count supports this clone. The chain uses TRBV10-2 and TRBJ2-7, with D possibly matching TRBD2 (6 bases). The CDR3 sequence is 14 residues long. The germline CDR1 and CDR2 sequences are WSHSY and SAAADI. V was clipped by 6 bases and J by 2 bases, with 14 bases between them. CDR3 DNA: TGCGCCAGCAGCACGGGACTCTCTACCTACGAGCAGTACTTC. Amino acids: CASSTGLSTYEQYF.

The chain combines TRBV4-1 with TRBJ2-2; D perhaps matches TRBD1 (5 bases). V lost 1 base and J 6 bases, leaving 12 bases between the germline ends. The CDR3 totals 15 residues. Looked up from germline, CDR1 is MGHRA and CDR2 is YSYEKL. CDR3 residues: CASSQVEKGPGELFF. In DNA, the CDR3 is TGCGCCAGCAGCCAAGTGGAGAAGGGGCCCGGGGAGCTGTTTTTT.

This chain joins TRBV9 and TRBJ2-2, with no clear D. CDR1 and CDR2 (germline): SGDLS, YYNGEE. The V and J ends lost 4 bases and 3 bases respectively, with 4 bases between them. CDR3 length: 12 amino acids. CDR3 in amino acids: CASSPYTGELFF. The CDR3 region has the DNA TGTGCCAGCAGCCCTTACACCGGGGAGCTGTTTTTT.

This clone was seen once. The V call is TRBV9, the J call TRBJ2-1, with D maybe TRBD2 (6 bases). Germline CDR1 reads SGDLS; CDR2 reads YYNGEE. V shed 4 bases and J shed 4 bases, with 15 bases lying between them. This CDR3 spans 15 amino acids. The DNA for the CDR3 is TGTGCCAGCAGCCAGGCGGCTAGCGCATACAATGAGCAGTTCTTC. Encoded protein: CASSQAASAYNEQFF.

This clone was seen a single time. The chain is built from TRBV5-1 and TRBJ2-7; TRBD1 agrees at 8 bases. Germline CDR1 and CDR2: SGHRS and YFSETQ. CDR3 size: 15 residues. J gave up 6 bases and V 0 bases, and 8 bases lay outside the gene matches. The CDR3 DNA reads as TGCGCCAGCAGCTTGGAGGGACAGGCTGTCCGCGAGCAGTACTTC. Translated, it gives CASSLEGQAVREQYF.